A selection of T cell receptor beta chains follows, all from one sample in a study of beta chain features in type 1 diabetes. Assay: immunoSEQ multiplex PCR; the TCRdb copy retains only in-frame clones and omits some. In the table there are 12,000 to 15,000 clones, more than 55% of which are singletons. The source material was stem cell memory CD4+ T cells from blood. The receptors here all came from a woman aged 18-35 years with type 1 diabetes. Both conserved end residues are part of each CDR3. The D gene is left open where the match is weak. Only part of the rows carry a size: once, few, many, or a class if the clone is expanded.

v_gene	j_gene	d_gene	abundance	CDR3aa	CDR3nt
TRBV5-1	TRBJ2-5	.	once	CASSLSGDPQETQYF	TGCGCCAGCAGCTTGTCGGGGGATCCCCAAGAGACCCAGTACTTC
TRBV29-1	TRBJ1-4	.	few	CSVGTQGGEKLFF	TGCAGCGTCGGGACCCAGGGAGGGGAAAAACTGTTTTTT
TRBV4-2	TRBJ2-7	TRBD2	.	CASSQGAGDYEQYF	TGTGCCAGCAGCCAAGGGGCGGGGGACTACGAGCAGTACTTC
TRBV6-6	TRBJ2-7	.	.	CATWTGTRYSYEQYF	TGTGCCACGTGGACCGGGACACGATACTCCTACGAGCAGTACTTC
TRBV5-1	TRBJ2-3	TRBD2	.	CASSLSPSGSFRTQYF	TGCGCCAGCAGCTTGAGCCCTAGCGGGAGTTTCCGTACGCAGTATTTT
TRBV7-2	TRBJ2-5	TRBD2	.	CASTPLAGQQETQYF	TGTGCCAGCACTCCTCTAGCGGGCCAACAAGAGACCCAGTACTTC
TRBV25-1	TRBJ1-1	TRBD1	.	CASSDHRGLNTEAFF	TGTGCCAGCAGTGACCACAGGGGATTGAACACTGAAGCTTTCTTT
TRBV5-6	TRBJ2-3	TRBD2	.	CASSILTSGNTDTQYF	TGTGCCAGCAGCATTCTGACTAGCGGGAACACAGATACGCAGTATTTT
TRBV5-4	TRBJ1-2	TRBD1	.	CASSPDREAYGYTF	TGTGCCAGCAGCCCTGACAGGGAGGCCTATGGCTACACCTTC
TRBV14	TRBJ1-4	TRBD1	.	CASSQIQGDQKLFF	TGTGCCAGCAGCCAAATCCAGGGGGATCAAAAACTGTTTTTT
TRBV7-9	TRBJ2-5	TRBD2	few	CASSWDLAGDTQYF	TGTGCCAGCTCGTGGGATCTAGCGGGAGATACCCAGTACTTC
TRBV7-2	TRBJ2-5	TRBD1	.	CASSGNRGGSETQYF	TGTGCCAGCAGCGGAAACAGGGGTGGGTCGGAGACCCAGTACTTC
TRBV5-6	TRBJ2-2	TRBD1	.	CASSLVQGARTGELFF	TGTGCCAGCAGCTTGGTGCAGGGGGCGCGTACCGGGGAGCTGTTTTTT
TRBV19	TRBJ2-7	TRBD1	.	CASRGTGQGRDYEQYF	TGTGCCAGTAGGGGAACAGGACAGGGGAGAGACTACGAGCAGTACTTC